The text below deals with one TCR beta chain. This specimen comes from a study of blood T cell repertoires in COVID-19. Study overall: The study drew acute and convalescent COVID-19 samples from the United States, Italy and Spain. The cDNA or gDNA used as material had been derived from T cells, B-cell-depleted T cells, or PBMCs.

The V end lost 3 bases, the J end lost 0 bases, and 12 bases lay between the germline ends. Germline-derived CDR1 and CDR2 are MNHEY and SVGEGT. CDR3 length: 16 amino acids. In the authors' methods: Estimates of nucleated cell counts were drawn from the amplification of reference gene primers. The repertoire was sequenced with immunoSEQ multiplex PCR; TCRdb's copy has only in-frame clones and lacks some. V, J and clone size reflect that table, while D and trimming were determined from the DNA. The sample holds approximately 220,000 clones; approximately 90% are singletons and the top ten take 5.5% to 8%.

This clonotype originated in a man between 60 and 75 years old who had recovered from COVID-19. The source material was peripheral blood. The chain uses TRBV6-2 or TRBV6-3 and TRBJ2-4; D ambiguous. The CDR3: CASSYGQPLAKNIQYF. In DNA, the CDR3 is TGTGCCAGCAGTTATGGGCAGCCCCTAGCCAAAAACATTCAGTACTTC.